The 23 T cell receptor beta chains below come from one sample, sequenced in a study of blood T cell repertoires in COVID-19. Assay used: immunoSEQ multiplex PCR; TCRdb lists only in-frame clones, some missing. Of roughly 130,000 clones listed, about 85% are singletons. Source material: peripheral blood. The receptor set was obtained from a man between 65 and 79 years old with acute or convalescent COVID-19.

The rearrangement joins TRBV3-1 (or the pseudogene TRBV3-2) to TRBJ1-3; the D is unclear. Trimming stripped 4 bases from V and 6 bases from J, with 7 bases between. There are 12 residues in the CDR3. Germline V gene lookup returns CDR1 LGHDT and CDR2 YNNKEL (reference sequence). The CDR3 sequence is CASSPSANTIYF. The CDR3 nucleotides are TGTGCCAGCAGCCCGAGTGCAAACACCATATATTTT.

The V and J genes are TRBV5-1 and TRBJ1-2; a weak D match, TRBD1 (6 bases). Trimming removed 2 bases from V and 4 bases from J, with 12 bases in between. CDR1 is SGHRS and CDR2 is YFSETQ in the germline V gene. The CDR3 totals 14 residues. CDR3 residues: CASSLPGQSYGYTF. CDR3 bases: TGCGCCAGCAGCTTACCGGGACAATCCTATGGCTACACCTTC.

The chain has TRBV2 and TRBJ1-6; D ambiguous. The germline V gene has CDR1 SNHLY and CDR2 FYNNEI. The CDR3 sequence is 14 residues long. Trimming took off 3 bases at V and 9 bases at J, with 12 bases between the two ends. DNA of the CDR3: TGTGCCAGCAGTGAGTCCCGCCTGAGTTCACCCCTCCACTTT. It codes for CASSESRLSSPLHF.

This clone was seen a handful of times. This chain links TRBV18 with TRBJ1-5; no clear D. The CDR3 runs to 12 residues. Deletions cut 9 bases from V and 3 bases from J, with 9 bases between. Germline CDR1 and CDR2: KGHSH and LQKENI. CDR3 DNA: TGTGCCAGTCAGGACTTCAATCAGCCCCAGCATTTT. It encodes CASQDFNQPQHF.

This rearrangement joins TRBV19 to TRBJ2-3, with a weak D call TRBD2 (6 bases). CDR3 size: 15 residues. The ends were cut back, 3 bases at V and 5 bases at J, with 15 bases in the middle. Germline assignment: CDR1 LNHDA and CDR2 SQIVND (reference sequence). The CDR3 nucleotides are TGTGCCAGTAGTATCTTTAGCGGAACAGGAGATACGCAGTATTTT. Its protein is CASSIFSGTGDTQYF.

V is TRBV29-1 and J is TRBJ2-2; D not certain. V lost 1 base and J lost 4, with 7 bases in between. CDR1 and CDR2 (germline): SQVTM, ANQGSEA. CDR3 length equals 13 residues. The CDR3 bases are TGCAGCGTTGAAGTGACGGGCACCGGGGAGCTGTTTTTT. Translated: CSVEVTGTGELFF.

This clone was seen a handful of times. The gene calls are TRBV14 and TRBJ1-6, with unresolved D. The germline V and J ends were trimmed by 4 bases and 9 bases, with 16 bases remaining between them. CDR1 SGHDN and CDR2 FVKESK come from the germline V gene. The CDR3 contains 15 residues. CDR3 coding DNA: TGTGCCAGCAGCCGAAATCCGAGAAGTAGTTCACCCCTCCACTTT. Its translation: CASSRNPRSSSPLHF.

The V call is TRBV6-6, the J call TRBJ1-1; weak D call: TRBD1 (5 bases). V lost 6 bases and J lost 1, with 9 bases in between. Germline CDR1 reads MNHNY; CDR2 reads SVGAGI (reference sequence). This CDR3 contains 13 residues. This CDR3 reads CASRRQSNTEAFF. Written as DNA, the CDR3 is TGTGCCAGCAGACGACAGTCGAACACTGAAGCTTTCTTT.

There are a few counts of this clone. The genes are TRBV3-1 (or the pseudogene TRBV3-2) and TRBJ1-2; D unresolved. The CDR3 is made up of 14 amino acids. Germline V lookup: CDR1 LGHDT, CDR2 YNNKEL (reference sequence). V shed 1 base and J shed 2 bases, with 8 bases lying between them. CDR3 DNA: TGTGCCAGCAGCCAAGGGTCAGGAAACTATGGCTACACCTTC. This gives the protein CASSQGSGNYGYTF.

The chain joins TRBV7-9 to TRBJ1-1; unclear D gene. The germline V gene has CDR1 SEHNR and CDR2 FQNEAQ (reference sequence). The CDR3 runs 13 residues. Trimming stripped 1 base from V and 4 bases from J, with 7 bases between. The CDR3 bases are TGTGCCAGCAGCTTAGGGGCTACCACTGAAGCTTTCTTT. Translated: CASSLGATTEAFF.

This clone has a handful of counts. The gene calls are TRBV5-1 and TRBJ2-5; tentatively, D is TRBD2 (5 bases). With 0 bases removed from V and 4 bases from J, the gap between germline ends came to 16 bases. Germline V lookup: CDR1 SGHRS, CDR2 YFSETQ. The length of the CDR3 is 16 residues. CDR3 DNA sequence: TGCGCCAGCAGCTTGGGAGACCACCCGAGCGGAGAGACCCAGTACTTC. It is translated as CASSLGDHPSGETQYF.

The genes are TRBV5-1 and TRBJ2-7, with TRBD2 matching 8 bases. The CDR3 covers 15 residues. V was pared by 5 bases and J by 6 bases, with 13 bases of the junction left unmatched. In germline, CDR1 is SGHRS, CDR2 YFSETQ. The CDR3 coding sequence is TGCGCCAGCAGACCGGGACTAGACGGGGTAGGCGAGCAGTACTTC. This codes for CASRPGLDGVGEQYF.

This clone appeared once. The V call is TRBV2, the J call TRBJ2-4; 7 nucleotides align to TRBD1. Germline V CDR1 and CDR2: SNHLY, FYNNEI. V gave up 6 bases and J gave up 3 bases; unmatched junction bases: 5. CDR3 length: 14 residues. In DNA, the CDR3 is TGTGCCAGCAGAACAGGGGCGGACAAAAACATTCAGTACTTC. It is translated as CASRTGADKNIQYF.

V gene TRBV5-1 combines with J gene TRBJ1-6; TRBD1 matches at 7 bases. With 0 bases clipped from V and 0 bases from J, the junction kept 6 bases outside the gene matches. CDR1 is SGHRS and CDR2 is YFSETQ in the germline V gene. The length of the CDR3 is 18 residues. The CDR3 DNA is TGCGCCAGCAGCTTGGGTGACAGGGCTCCCTCCTATAATTCACCCCTCCACTTT. Translated: CASSLGDRAPSYNSPLHF.

V usage is TRBV21-1 and J usage is TRBJ2-4; no check of the table's D call, TRBD2, against the DNA was made. TRBV21-1 is flagged as a pseudogene. The CDR3 has 17 residues. CDR3 sequence: CASSPPLVAGGQNIQYF. The CDR3 region has the DNA TGTGCCAGCAGCCCACCCTTGGTAGCGGGGGGGCAGAACATTCAGTACTTC.

This chain joins TRBV7-9 and TRBJ2-1, with D tentatively TRBD1 (6 bases). This CDR3 region has 15 residues. The germline V gene has CDR1 SEHNR and CDR2 FQNEAQ (reference sequence). Trimming stripped 5 bases from V and 0 bases from J, with 11 bases between. The CDR3 sequence: CASSLAGDSYNEQFF. DNA of the CDR3: TGTGCCAGCAGCCTGGCAGGGGACTCCTACAATGAGCAGTTCTTC.

This chain links TRBV9 with TRBJ2-3; 8 nucleotides align to TRBD2. The CDR3 is made up of 15 amino acids. J gave up 6 bases and V 4 bases, and 10 bases lay outside the gene matches. Germline V gene data show CDR1 as SGDLS and CDR2 as YYNGEE. CDR3 protein: CASSLMGSGVDTQYF. CDR3 nucleotide sequence: TGTGCCAGCAGCCTCATGGGTAGCGGGGTCGATACGCAGTATTTT.

The gene calls are TRBV10-2 and TRBJ2-2, with TRBD2 matching over 9 bases. Per germline, CDR1 WSHSY and CDR2 SAAADI. J was trimmed by 4 bases and V by 7 bases; bases with no gene match: 7. There are 15 residues in the CDR3. The CDR3 sequence is CASKLAGAGTGELFF. CDR3 in DNA: TGCGCCAGCAAGTTAGCGGGGGCAGGCACCGGGGAGCTGTTTTTT.

DNA for the CDR3: TGCGCCAGCAGCCCCGGACAGGGAAGTCGGGGCTACACCTTC. Residues: CASSPGQGSRGYTF. This chain links TRBV5-1 with TRBJ1-2; 8 bases are shared with TRBD1. In germline, CDR1 is SGHRS, CDR2 YFSETQ. The CDR3 has 14 residues. V lost 4 bases and J lost 8; bases outside the gene matches: 10.

This chain joins TRBV5-1 and TRBJ1-3; 9 nucleotides align to TRBD1. CDR1 is SGHRS, CDR2 YFSETQ, per germline. V trimming: 4 bases; J trimming: 1 base; junction bases outside the gene matches: 3. The CDR3 has 15 residues. The DNA of the CDR3 is TGCGCCAGCAGCCAACAGGGGGCGTCTGGAAACACCATATATTTT. As protein: CASSQQGASGNTIYF.

V is TRBV18 and J is TRBJ2-7; D ambiguous. Deletions cut 6 bases from V and 3 bases from J, with 12 bases between. Germline values: CDR1 KGHSH, CDR2 LQKENI. The CDR3 spans 13 residues. The CDR3 loop is CASSPQSRYEQYF. The CDR3 DNA sequence: TGTGCCAGCTCCCCCCAAAGCCGCTACGAGCAGTACTTC. Full variable domain (outside the CDR3, taken from reference TRBV18 and TRBJ2-7): NAGVMQNPRHLVRRRGQEARLRCSPMKGHSHVYWYRQLPEEGLKFMVYLQKENIIDESGMPKERFSAEFPKEGPSILRIQQVVRGDSAAYFCASSPQSRYEQYFGPGTRLTVT.

The J gene is TRBJ1-1, the V gene TRBV5-5, with D possibly matching TRBD1 (5 bases). The CDR3 length is 15 residues. Trimming shortened V by 2 bases and J by 3 bases, and 14 bases separated the two germline ends. Germline V lookup: CDR1 SGHKS, CDR2 YYEKEE (reference sequence). For the CDR3, the DNA is TGTGCCAGCAGCTTACCACAGGCATACTACACTGAAGCTTTCTTT. This encodes CASSLPQAYYTEAFF.

This clone was detected only a few times. The chain recombines TRBV7-9 with TRBJ2-2, with D maybe TRBD2 (5 bases). The CDR3 consists of 14 residues. Trimming left V 5 bases short and J 4 bases short, with 11 bases between. CDR1 and CDR2 from the germline V gene are SEHNR and FQNEAQ (reference sequence). The CDR3 is CASSQQGGTGELFF. CDR3 in DNA: TGTGCCAGCAGCCAGCAAGGAGGCACCGGGGAGCTGTTTTTT.